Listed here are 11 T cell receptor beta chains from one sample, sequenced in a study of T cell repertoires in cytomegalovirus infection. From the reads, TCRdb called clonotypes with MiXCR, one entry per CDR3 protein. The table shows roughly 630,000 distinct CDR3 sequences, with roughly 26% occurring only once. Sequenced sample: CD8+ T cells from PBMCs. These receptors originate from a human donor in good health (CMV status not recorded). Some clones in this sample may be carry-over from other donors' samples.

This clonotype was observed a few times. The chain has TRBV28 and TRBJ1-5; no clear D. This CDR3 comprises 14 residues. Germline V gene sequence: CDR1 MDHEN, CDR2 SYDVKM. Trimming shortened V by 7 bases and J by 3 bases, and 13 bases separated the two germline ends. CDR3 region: CASNVRAYNQPQHF. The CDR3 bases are TGTGCCAGCAACGTCCGGGCCTACAATCAGCCCCAGCATTTT.

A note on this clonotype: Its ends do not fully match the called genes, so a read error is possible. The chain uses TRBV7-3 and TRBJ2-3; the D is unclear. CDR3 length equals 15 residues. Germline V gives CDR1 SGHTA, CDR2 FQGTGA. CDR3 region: CASSLNGRLTDMQYF. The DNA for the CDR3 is TGTGCCAGCAGCTTAAACGGGCGCCTCACAGATATGCAGTATTTT.

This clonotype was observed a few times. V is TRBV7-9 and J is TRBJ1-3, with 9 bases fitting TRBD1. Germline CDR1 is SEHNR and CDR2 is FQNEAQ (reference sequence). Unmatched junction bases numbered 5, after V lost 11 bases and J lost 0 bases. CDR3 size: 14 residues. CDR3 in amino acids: CAGDRVHSGNTIYF. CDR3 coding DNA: TGTGCCGGGGACAGGGTCCACTCTGGAAACACCATATATTTT. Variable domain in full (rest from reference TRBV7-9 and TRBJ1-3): DTGVSQNPRHKITKRGQNVTFRCDPISEHNRLYWYRQTLGQGPEFLTYFQNEAQLEKSRLLSDRFSAERPKGSFSTLEIQRTEQGDSAMYLCAGDRVHSGNTIYFGEGSWLTVV.

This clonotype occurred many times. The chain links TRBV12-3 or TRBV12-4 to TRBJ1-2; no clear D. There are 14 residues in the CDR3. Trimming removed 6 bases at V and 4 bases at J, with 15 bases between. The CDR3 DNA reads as TGTGCCAGCAGCGAGGCACGGCGGATCTATGGCTACACCTTC. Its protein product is CASSEARRIYGYTF.

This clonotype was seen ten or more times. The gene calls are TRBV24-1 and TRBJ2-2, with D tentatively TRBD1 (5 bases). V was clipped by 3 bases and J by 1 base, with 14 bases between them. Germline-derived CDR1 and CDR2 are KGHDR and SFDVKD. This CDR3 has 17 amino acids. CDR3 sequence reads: CATSDPKGQGNTGELFF. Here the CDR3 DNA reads TGTGCCACCAGTGATCCCAAGGGCCAGGGGAACACCGGGGAGCTGTTTTTT.

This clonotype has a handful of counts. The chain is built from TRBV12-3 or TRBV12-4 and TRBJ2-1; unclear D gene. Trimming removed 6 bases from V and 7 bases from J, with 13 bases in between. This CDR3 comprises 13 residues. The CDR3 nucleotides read TGTGCCAGCAGAAGTACTACCCCGAATGAGCAGTTCTTC. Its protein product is CASRSTTPNEQFF.

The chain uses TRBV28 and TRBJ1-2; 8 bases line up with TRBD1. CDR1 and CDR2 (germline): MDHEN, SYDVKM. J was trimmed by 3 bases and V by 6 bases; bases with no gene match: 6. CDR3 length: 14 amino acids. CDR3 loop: CASRRQGFDYGYTF. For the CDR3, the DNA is TGTGCCAGCAGGAGACAGGGGTTTGACTATGGCTACACCTTC.

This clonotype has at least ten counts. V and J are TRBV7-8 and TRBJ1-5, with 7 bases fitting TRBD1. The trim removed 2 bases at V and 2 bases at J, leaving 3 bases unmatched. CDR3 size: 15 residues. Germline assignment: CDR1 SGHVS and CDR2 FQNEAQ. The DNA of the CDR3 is TGTGCCAGCAGCTTAAACACAGGGGGCAATCAGCCCCAGCATTTT. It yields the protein CASSLNTGGNQPQHF.

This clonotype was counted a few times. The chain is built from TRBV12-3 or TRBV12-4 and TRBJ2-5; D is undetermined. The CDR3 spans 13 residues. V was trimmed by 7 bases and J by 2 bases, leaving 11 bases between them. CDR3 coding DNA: TGTGCCAGCACCCCCGGCGGTCAAGAGACCCAGTACTTC. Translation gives CASTPGGQETQYF.

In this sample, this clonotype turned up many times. CDR3 sequence reads: CASSLGEKYTF. The CDR3 DNA reads as TGTGCCAGCAGCTTAGGGGAGAAGTACACCTTC. V and J are TRBV7-9 and TRBJ1-2; D gene uncertain. V dropped 1 base and J dropped 11 bases, with 8 bases sitting between them. This CDR3 has 11 residues. Germline values: CDR1 SEHNR, CDR2 FQNEAQ (reference sequence).

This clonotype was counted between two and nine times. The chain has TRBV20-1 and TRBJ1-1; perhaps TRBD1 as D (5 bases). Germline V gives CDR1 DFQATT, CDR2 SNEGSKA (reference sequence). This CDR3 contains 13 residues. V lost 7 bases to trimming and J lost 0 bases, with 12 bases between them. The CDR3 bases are TGCAGTGGGAGGGGAGCTCTGAACACTGAAGCTTTCTTT. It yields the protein CSGRGALNTEAFF.